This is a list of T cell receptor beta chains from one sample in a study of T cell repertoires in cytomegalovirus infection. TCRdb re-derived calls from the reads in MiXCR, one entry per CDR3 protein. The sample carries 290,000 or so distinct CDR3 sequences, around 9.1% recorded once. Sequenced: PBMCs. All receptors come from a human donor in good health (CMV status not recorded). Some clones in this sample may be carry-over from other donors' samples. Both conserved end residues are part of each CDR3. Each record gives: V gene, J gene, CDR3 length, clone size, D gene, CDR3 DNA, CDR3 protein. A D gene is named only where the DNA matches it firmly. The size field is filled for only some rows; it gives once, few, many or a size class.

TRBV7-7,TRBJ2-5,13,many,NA,TGTGCTAGCAGCTCGGACGGTGCAGAGACCCAGTACTTC,CASSSDGAETQYF
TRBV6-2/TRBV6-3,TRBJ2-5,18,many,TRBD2,TGTGCCAGCAGTTACTCGAGCGGGGGGGGCCGGTATCAAGAGACCCAGTACTTC,CASSYSSGGGRYQETQYF
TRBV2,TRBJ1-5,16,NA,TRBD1,TGTGCCAGCAGACCCTTGGACAGGGGACACAATCAGCCCCAGCATTTT,CASRPLDRGHNQPQHF
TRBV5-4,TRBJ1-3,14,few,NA,TGTGCCAGCAGCGCTGGAGGGGCTGGAAACACCATATATTTT,CASSAGGAGNTIYF
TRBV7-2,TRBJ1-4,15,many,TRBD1,TGTGCCAGCAGCCCACTGGGACAGGGGAGTCAAAAACTGTTTTTT,CASSPLGQGSQKLFF
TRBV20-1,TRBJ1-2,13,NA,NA,TGCAGTGCTAGAGATCGGGGGAGCTATGGCTACACCTTC,CSARDRGSYGYTF
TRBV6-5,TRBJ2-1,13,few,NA,TGTGCCAGCAGTTACCTTATGCCATTTGAGCAGTTCTTC,CASSYLMPFEQFF
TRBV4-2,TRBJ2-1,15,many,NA,TGTGCCAGCAGCCAGAGTGGATCCAGGAACAATGAGCAGTTCTTC,CASSQSGSRNNEQFF
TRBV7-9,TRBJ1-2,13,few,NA,TGTGCCAGCAGCTTGTTACAGAACTATGGCTACACCTTC,CASSLLQNYGYTF
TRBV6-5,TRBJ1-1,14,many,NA,TGTGCCAGCAGTTACTCCGGGGGGGACACTGAAGCTTTCTTT,CASSYSGGDTEAFF
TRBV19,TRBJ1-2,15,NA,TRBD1,TGTGCCAGTAGTATAGTTGAACAGGGGAACTATGGCTACACCTTC,CASSIVEQGNYGYTF
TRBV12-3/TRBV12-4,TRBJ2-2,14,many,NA,TGTGCCAGCAGTTTCGCTGATGGCACCGGGGAGCTGTTTTTT,CASSFADGTGELFF
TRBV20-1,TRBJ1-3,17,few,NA,TGCAGTGCTCCCCGAGTGGAGTCCCCGAGCTCTGGAAACACCATATATTTT,CSAPRVESPSSGNTIYF
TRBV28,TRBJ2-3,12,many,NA,TGTGCCAGCAGGGAAGAAGCGGATACGCAGTATTTT,CASREEADTQYF
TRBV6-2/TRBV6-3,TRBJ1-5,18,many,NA,TGTGCCAGCAGTTACGGGGCCCCAGGGCTTGGGGCCAATCAGCCCCAGCATTTT,CASSYGAPGLGANQPQHF
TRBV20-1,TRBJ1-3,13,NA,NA,TGCAGTGCTAGAGTACCCCCGGGAAACACCATATATTTT,CSARVPPGNTIYF
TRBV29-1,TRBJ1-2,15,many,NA,TGCAGCGTTGGCCGAGAAGGTAAAGGGAACTATGGCTACACCTTC,CSVGREGKGNYGYTF
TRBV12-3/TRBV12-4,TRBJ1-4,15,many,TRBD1,TGTGCCAGCAGCTTAGCCGGGACAGGGGGCAGAAAACTGTTTTTT,CASSLAGTGGRKLFF
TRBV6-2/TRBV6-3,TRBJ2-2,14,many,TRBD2,TGTGCCAGCAGTCCAGCGGGGGGGGCCGGGGAGCTGTTTTTT,CASSPAGGAGELFF
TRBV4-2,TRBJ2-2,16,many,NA,TGTGCCAGCAGCCAAACAGCCTTTCTGAACACCGGGGAGCTGTTTTTT,CASSQTAFLNTGELFF
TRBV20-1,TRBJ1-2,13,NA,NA,TGCAGTGCTAGAGAGGTACTTAGAAATGGCTACACCTTC,CSAREVLRNGYTF
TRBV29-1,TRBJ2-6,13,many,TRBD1,TGCAGCGTGGGGACAGTTGGGGCCAACGTCCTGACTTTC,CSVGTVGANVLTF
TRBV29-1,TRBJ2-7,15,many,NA,TGCAGCGTTGAATACTTTGGCAGACCAACCTACGAGCAGTACTTC,CSVEYFGRPTYEQYF
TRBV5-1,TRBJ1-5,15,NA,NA,TGCGCCAGCAGGAACAGTCCTCTCAGCAATCAGCCCCAGCATTTT,CASRNSPLSNQPQHF
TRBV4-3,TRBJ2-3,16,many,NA,TGCGCCAGCAGCCAGAGTGGCGGGATCCCGGGAGATACGCAGTATTTT,CASSQSGGIPGDTQYF
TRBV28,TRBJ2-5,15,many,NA,TGTGCCAGCAGCCGAGCAGGGGGGCTGACCGGGACCCAGTACTTC,CASSRAGGLTGTQYF
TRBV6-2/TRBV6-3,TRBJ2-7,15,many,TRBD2,TGTGCCAGCAGTTACCTTCGGGGGGGAGCCTACGAGCAGTACTTC,CASSYLRGGAYEQYF
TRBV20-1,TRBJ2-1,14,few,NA,TGCAGTGCTAATCCGGGGGCTACCTACAATGAGCAGTTCTTC,CSANPGATYNEQFF
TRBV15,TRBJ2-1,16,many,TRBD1,TGTGCCACCAGCAGATTCCGACAGGGGCTTAACAATGAGCAGTTCTTC,CATSRFRQGLNNEQFF
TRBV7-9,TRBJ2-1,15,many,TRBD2,TGTGCCAGCAGCCGGACTAGCGGGGAGAGGAATGAGCAGTTCTTC,CASSRTSGERNEQFF
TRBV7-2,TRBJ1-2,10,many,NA,TGTGCCAGCACGGGGGATGGCTACACCTTC,CASTGDGYTF
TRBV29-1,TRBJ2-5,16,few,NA,TGCAGCGTTGAAGATCGAGAAACACTTACCCAAGAGACCCAGTACTTC,CSVEDRETLTQETQYF
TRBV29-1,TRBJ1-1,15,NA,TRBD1,TGCAGCGGCCCGTATCCGGACAGGTTGAACACTGAAGCTTTCTTT,CSGPYPDRLNTEAFF
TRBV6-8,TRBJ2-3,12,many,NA,TGTGCCAGCATTCCTAGCACAGATACGCAGTATTTT,CASIPSTDTQYF
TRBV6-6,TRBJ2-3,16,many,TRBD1,TGTGCCAGCAGATTTCCCGGACAGGGGGCTGAAGATACGCAGTATTTT,CASRFPGQGAEDTQYF